Presented here are 7 T cell receptor beta chains from one specimen sequenced in a study of blood T cell repertoires in COVID-19. The data were produced by immunoSEQ multiplex PCR, yet TCRdb's version contains in-frame clones alone and is incomplete. The repertoire consists of 45,000 to 50,000 clones, with approximately 83% occurring once and the leading ten covering approximately 33%. The sequenced material came from peripheral blood. The receptor source for this set is a woman over 75 with COVID-19, enrolled during active disease.

This sequence joins TRBV27 and TRBJ1-2; D is perhaps TRBD1 (5 bases). V was shortened by 6 bases and J by 6 bases, with 14 bases between the two germline ends. Germline V gene lookup returns CDR1 MNHEY and CDR2 SMNVEV (reference sequence). This CDR3 is built from 13 residues. This CDR3 reads CASSPYGGNGYTF. The CDR3 DNA is TGTGCCAGCAGCCCCTACGGGGGGAATGGCTACACCTTC.

V and J are TRBV6-1 and TRBJ1-2, with 9 bases lining up with TRBD1. Germline CDR1 reads MNHNS; CDR2 reads SASEGT. The CDR3 runs to 13 residues. V shed 2 bases, J shed 6 bases, and the junction held 1 base outside the gene matches. In DNA, the CDR3 is TGTGCCAGCAGTGAATGGACAGGGGATGGCTACACCTTC. It codes for CASSEWTGDGYTF.

This chain connects TRBV15 to TRBJ2-5; possibly TRBD2 for D (5 bases). The CDR3 is 14 residues long. Trimming removed 1 base from V and 6 bases from J, with 12 bases in between. Per the germline V gene, CDR1 is LNHNV and CDR2 is YYDKDF (reference sequence). CDR3 in DNA: TGTGCCACCAGCAGAGGGGAGACACAGCAGACCCAGTACTTC. Translated: CATSRGETQQTQYF.

The V and J genes are TRBV5-1 and TRBJ2-7; weak D call: TRBD2 (7 bases). The V gene lost 2 bases and the J gene lost 6 bases, with 15 bases spanning the gap. Germline assignment: CDR1 SGHRS and CDR2 YFSETQ. The CDR3 spans 14 residues. In nucleotides, the CDR3 is TGCGCCAGCAGCTTACATGGGGGGGGCCCCGAGCAGTACTTC. Translating it yields CASSLHGGGPEQYF.

The chain recombines TRBV5-1 with TRBJ2-1; 7 bases agree with TRBD2. Germline loops: CDR1 SGHRS, CDR2 YFSETQ. Losses at the gene ends were 3 bases for V and 10 bases for J; bases not matched to a gene: 10. The CDR3 runs 14 residues. The CDR3 nucleotides read TGCGCCAGCAGCTCCGGGACTACGGGCTGGGAGCAGTTCTTC. Translating it yields CASSSGTTGWEQFF.

The V gene is TRBV18, the J gene TRBJ2-1; 9 nucleotides agree with TRBD1. This CDR3 is built from 16 residues. Per the germline V gene, CDR1 is KGHSH and CDR2 is LQKENI. V was pared by 5 bases and J by 4 bases, with 9 bases of the junction left unmatched. In DNA, the CDR3 is TGTGCCAGCTCATCAGTTAGGGGACAGGGTTACAATGAGCAGTTCTTC. Amino acid sequence: CASSSVRGQGYNEQFF.

CDR3 DNA sequence: TGTGCCACCAGCACGGACAGGGGTTTGGCGACCCAGTACTTC. It specifies CATSTDRGLATQYF. The V gene is TRBV15, the J gene TRBJ2-5, with 9 bases identical to TRBD1. CDR3 length: 14 residues. Germline V lookup: CDR1 LNHNV, CDR2 YYDKDF (reference sequence). The V and J ends lost 4 bases and 7 bases, in that order; junction bases with no gene match: 7.